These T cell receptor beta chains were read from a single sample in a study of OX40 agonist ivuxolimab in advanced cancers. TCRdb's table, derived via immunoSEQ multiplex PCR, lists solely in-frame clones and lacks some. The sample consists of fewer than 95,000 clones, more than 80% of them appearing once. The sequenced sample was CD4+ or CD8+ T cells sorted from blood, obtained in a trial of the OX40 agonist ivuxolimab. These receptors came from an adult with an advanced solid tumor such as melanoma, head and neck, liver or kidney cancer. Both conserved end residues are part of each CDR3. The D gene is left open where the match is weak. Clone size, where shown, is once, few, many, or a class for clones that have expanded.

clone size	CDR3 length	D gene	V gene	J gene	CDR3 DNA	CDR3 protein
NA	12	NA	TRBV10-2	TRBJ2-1	TGCGCCAGCAGTGAGGACATCAATGAGCAGTTCTTC	CASSEDINEQFF
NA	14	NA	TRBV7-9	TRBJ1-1	TGTGCCAGCAGCTTAGCTGGTTTTGACACTGAAGCTTTCTTT	CASSLAGFDTEAFF
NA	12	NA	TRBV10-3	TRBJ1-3	TGTGCCATCAGTGAGACTCTAAACACCATATATTTT	CAISETLNTIYF
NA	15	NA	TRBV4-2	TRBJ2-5	TGTGCCAGCAGCCTCTCGGCCCCAACGAGAGAGACCCAGTACTTC	CASSLSAPTRETQYF
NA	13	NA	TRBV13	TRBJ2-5	TGTGCCAGCAGCTTTACAGAACAAGAGACCCAGTACTTC	CASSFTEQETQYF
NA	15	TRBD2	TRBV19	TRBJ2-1	TGTGCCAGTAGTAAGAGCGGGAGCTCCTACAATGAGCAGTTCTTC	CASSKSGSSYNEQFF
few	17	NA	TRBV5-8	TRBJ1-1	TGTGCCAGCAGCTTGTCAAGGGGACCCCGGCTGAACACTGAAGCTTTCTTT	CASSLSRGPRLNTEAFF
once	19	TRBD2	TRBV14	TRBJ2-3	TGTGCCAGCAGCCAAGATTTGGTTGCGGCTAGCGGGAGGGGAGATACGCAGTATTTT	CASSQDLVAASGRGDTQYF
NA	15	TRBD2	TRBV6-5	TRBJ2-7	TGTGCCAGCAGTTACTCGGTGGGGGGGGTTTACGAGCAGTACTTC	CASSYSVGGVYEQYF
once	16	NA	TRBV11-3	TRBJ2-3	TGTGCCAGCAGCTTAGATTACGGGGACCGCACAGATACGCAGTATTTT	CASSLDYGDRTDTQYF
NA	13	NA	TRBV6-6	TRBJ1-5	TGTGCCAGCAGTACGGGAGTGATTCAGCCCCAGCATTTT	CASSTGVIQPQHF
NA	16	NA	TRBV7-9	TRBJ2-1	TGTGCCAGCAGCCCCACCGGGACTCCACTGAACAATGAGCAGTTCTTC	CASSPTGTPLNNEQFF
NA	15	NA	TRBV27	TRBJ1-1	TGTGCCAGCAGTTTACTGGGGGGCTTGAACACTGAAGCTTTCTTT	CASSLLGGLNTEAFF
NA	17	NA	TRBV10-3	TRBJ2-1	NA	CAISSSGLAGGYNEQFF
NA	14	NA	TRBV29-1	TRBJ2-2	TGCAGCGCCGGGGACAACCGGAACACCGGGGAGCTGTTTTTT	CSAGDNRNTGELFF
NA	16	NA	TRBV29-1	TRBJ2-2	TGCAGCGTTGACGGGGGGCGGGGAGGGATCGGCGGGGAGCTGTTTTTT	CSVDGGRGGIGGELFF
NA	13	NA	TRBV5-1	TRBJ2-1	TGCGCCAGCAGCTTGTCGGACTCTGGTGAGCAGTTCTTC	CASSLSDSGEQFF
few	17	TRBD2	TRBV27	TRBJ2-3	TGTGCCAGCAGTCCCCACCGACTAGCGGGAGGCACAGATACGCAGTATTTT	CASSPHRLAGGTDTQYF
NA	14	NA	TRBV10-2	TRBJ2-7	TGCGCCAGCAGTGGTAGGACCCAAACGGGGGAGCAGTACTTC	CASSGRTQTGEQYF
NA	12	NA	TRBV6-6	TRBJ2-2	TGTGCCAGCAGAGTCCGCACCGGGGAGCTGTTTTTT	CASRVRTGELFF
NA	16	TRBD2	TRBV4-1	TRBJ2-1	TGCGCCAGCAGCTCCATTACTAGCGGGACCTACAATGAGCAGTTCTTC	CASSSITSGTYNEQFF
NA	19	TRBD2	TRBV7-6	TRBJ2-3	TGTGCCAGCAGCTTAGCCCTAGCGGGAGAGGGGGTCCGGCCAGATACGCAGTATTTT	CASSLALAGEGVRPDTQYF
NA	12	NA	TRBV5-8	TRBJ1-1	TGTGCCAGCTCCTACGGGAGTACTGAAGCTTTCTTT	CASSYGSTEAFF
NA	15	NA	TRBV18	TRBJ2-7	TGTGCCAGCTCACCATTGAGCTTCTCCAGCCACGAGCAGTACTTC	CASSPLSFSSHEQYF
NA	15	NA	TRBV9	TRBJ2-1	TGTGCCAGCAGCGTAAGCGGTTCTTCCTACAATGAGCAGTTCTTC	CASSVSGSSYNEQFF
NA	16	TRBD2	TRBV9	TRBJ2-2	TGTGCCAGCAGCCCCGGGACTAGCGGGAACACCGGGGAGCTGTTTTTT	CASSPGTSGNTGELFF
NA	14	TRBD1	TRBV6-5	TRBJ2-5	TGTGCCAGCAGTGACCGACAGGGGCAAGAGACCCAGTACTTC	CASSDRQGQETQYF
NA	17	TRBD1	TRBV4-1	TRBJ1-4	TGCGCCAGCAGCCGCGGACAGGGGGCGATAACTAATGAAAAACTGTTTTTT	CASSRGQGAITNEKLFF
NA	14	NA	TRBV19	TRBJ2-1	TGTGCCAGTAGTATAGGGGCTGTGGGGAATGAGCAGTTCTTC	CASSIGAVGNEQFF
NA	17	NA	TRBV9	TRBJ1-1	TGTGCCAGCAGCGTTAGCCCGGGGACGCCGGAAAACACTGAAGCTTTCTTT	CASSVSPGTPENTEAFF
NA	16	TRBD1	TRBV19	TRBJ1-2	TGTGCCAGTAGTCCCACGCAGGGGGCGCTTCCTGAGGGCTACACCTTC	CASSPTQGALPEGYTF
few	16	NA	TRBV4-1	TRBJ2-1	TGCGCCAGCAGCCAAGAAGCCATCACAGAACTCAATGAGCAGTTCTTC	CASSQEAITELNEQFF
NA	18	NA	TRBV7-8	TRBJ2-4	TGTGCCAGCAGCTTGGGTCGGCTAGCGTCTATAGCCAAAAACATTCAGTACTTC	CASSLGRLASIAKNIQYF
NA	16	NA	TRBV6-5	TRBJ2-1	TGTGCCAGCAGTTACTCGACTGGGGGCTCCTACAATGAGCAGTTCTTC	CASSYSTGGSYNEQFF
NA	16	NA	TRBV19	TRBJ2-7	TGTGCCAGTAGTATAGTAGCAGGCTCCTCTTCCTACGAGCAGTACTTC	CASSIVAGSSSYEQYF
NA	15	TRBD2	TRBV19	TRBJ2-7	TGTGCCAGTAGTGGAGGTGCGGGAGTTTCCTACGAGCAGTACTTC	CASSGGAGVSYEQYF
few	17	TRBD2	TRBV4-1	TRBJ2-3	TGCGCCAGCAGCCAAGTAGATATGGGACTAGTGAGAGATACGCAGTATTTT	CASSQVDMGLVRDTQYF
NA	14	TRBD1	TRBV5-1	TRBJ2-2	TGCGCCAGCAGCGCACGACAGGGCAGCGGGGAGCTGTTTTTT	CASSARQGSGELFF
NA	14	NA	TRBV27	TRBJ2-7	TGTGCCAGCAGTCTAGGAGGGAGTAGATACGAGCAGTACTTC	CASSLGGSRYEQYF
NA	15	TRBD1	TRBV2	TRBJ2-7	TGTGCCACACTAAACCCGGGACAGGCCCCCTACGAGCAGTACTTC	CATLNPGQAPYEQYF
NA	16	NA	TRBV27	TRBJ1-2	TGTGCCAGCAGTTTATCGGTGGGGGGCGCTAGGTATGGCTACACCTTC	CASSLSVGGARYGYTF
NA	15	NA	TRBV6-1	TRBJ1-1	TGTGCCAGCGCGACTCCTTTAACCATGAACACTGAAGCTTTCTTT	CASATPLTMNTEAFF
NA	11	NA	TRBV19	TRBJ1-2	TGTGCCAGTAGTCTCGGGACCCTCTACACCTTC	CASSLGTLYTF
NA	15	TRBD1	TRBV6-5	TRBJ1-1	TGTGCCAGCAGTTACTCGAACAGGGGGGTCACTGAAGCTTTCTTT	CASSYSNRGVTEAFF
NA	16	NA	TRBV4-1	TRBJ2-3	TGCGCCAGCAGCCAAAGTTTTACGGGCAGCACAGATACGCAGTATTTT	CASSQSFTGSTDTQYF
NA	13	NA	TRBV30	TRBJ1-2	TGTGCCTGGAGATCACGCGATAACTATGGCTACACCTTC	CAWRSRDNYGYTF
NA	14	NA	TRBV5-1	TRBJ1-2	TGCGCCAGCAGCTTGGGCAGACCTTACTATGGCTACACCTTC	CASSLGRPYYGYTF
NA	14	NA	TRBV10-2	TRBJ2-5	TGCGCCAGCAGTGAGTTCAGGGCGGGGGAGACCCAGTACTTC	CASSEFRAGETQYF
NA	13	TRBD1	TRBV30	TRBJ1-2	TGTGCATTTCTACAGGGGGCCGGCTATGGCTACACCTTC	CAFLQGAGYGYTF
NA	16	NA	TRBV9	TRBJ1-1	TGTGCCAGCAGCCCAACCCCAGGGTGGATGAACACTGAAGCTTTCTTT	CASSPTPGWMNTEAFF